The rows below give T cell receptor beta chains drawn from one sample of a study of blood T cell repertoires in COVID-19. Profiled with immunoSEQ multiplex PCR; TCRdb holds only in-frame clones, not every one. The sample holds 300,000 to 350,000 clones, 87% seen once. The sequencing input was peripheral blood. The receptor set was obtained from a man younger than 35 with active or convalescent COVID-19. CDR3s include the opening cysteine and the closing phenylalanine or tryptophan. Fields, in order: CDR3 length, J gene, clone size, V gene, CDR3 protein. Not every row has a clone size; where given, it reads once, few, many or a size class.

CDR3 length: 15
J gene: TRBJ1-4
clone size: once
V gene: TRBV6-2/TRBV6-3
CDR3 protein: CASSYVGARHEKLFF

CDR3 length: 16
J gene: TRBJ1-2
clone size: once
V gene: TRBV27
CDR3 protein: CASRPGTGVYGYGYTF

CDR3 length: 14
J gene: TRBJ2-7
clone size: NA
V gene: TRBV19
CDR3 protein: CASSRTGGTYEQYF

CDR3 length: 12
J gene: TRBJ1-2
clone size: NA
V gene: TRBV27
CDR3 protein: CASSPDRHGYTF

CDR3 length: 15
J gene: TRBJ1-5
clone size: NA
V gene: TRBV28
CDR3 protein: CASSLQGGDVKPQHF

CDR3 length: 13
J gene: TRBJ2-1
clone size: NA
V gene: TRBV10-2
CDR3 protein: CASSYLAGGEQFF

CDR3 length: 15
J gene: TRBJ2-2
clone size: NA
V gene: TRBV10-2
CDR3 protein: CASCRTSGSPGELFF

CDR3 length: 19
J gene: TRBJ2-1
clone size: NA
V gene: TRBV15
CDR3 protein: CATSSWTSGHYSSYNEQFF

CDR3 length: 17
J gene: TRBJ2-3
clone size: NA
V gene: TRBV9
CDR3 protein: CASSVGIADGITDTQYF

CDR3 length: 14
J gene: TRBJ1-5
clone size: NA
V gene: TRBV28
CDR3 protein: CASTRDTVNQPQHF

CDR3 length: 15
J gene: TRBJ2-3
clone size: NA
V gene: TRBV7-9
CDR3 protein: CASSFRGRGTDTQYF

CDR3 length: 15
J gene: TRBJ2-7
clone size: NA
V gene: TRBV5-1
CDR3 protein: CASSLEPGLRYEQYF

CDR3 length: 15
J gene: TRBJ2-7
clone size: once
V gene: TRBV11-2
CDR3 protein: CASSFGWEPGGEQYF

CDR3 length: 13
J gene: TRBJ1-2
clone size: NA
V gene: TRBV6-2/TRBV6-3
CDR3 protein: CATSRGLTSGYTF

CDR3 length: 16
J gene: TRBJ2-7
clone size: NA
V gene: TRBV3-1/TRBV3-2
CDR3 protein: CASSQSQSGRINEQYF

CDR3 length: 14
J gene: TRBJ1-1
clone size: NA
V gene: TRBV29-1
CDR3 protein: CSARNRGHRTEAFF

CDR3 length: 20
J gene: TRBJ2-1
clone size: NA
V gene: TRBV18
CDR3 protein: CASSPPAQGASRGPYNEQFF

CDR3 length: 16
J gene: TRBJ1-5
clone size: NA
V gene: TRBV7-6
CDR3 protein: CASSLGQGGSNQPQHF

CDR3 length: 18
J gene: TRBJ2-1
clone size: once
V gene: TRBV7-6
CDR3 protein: CASSLTPGLAGGDNEQFF

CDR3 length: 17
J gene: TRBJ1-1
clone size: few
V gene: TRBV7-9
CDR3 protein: CASSQTGTSRENTEAFF

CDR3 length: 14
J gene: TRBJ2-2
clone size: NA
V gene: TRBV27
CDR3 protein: CASKNDRNTGELFF

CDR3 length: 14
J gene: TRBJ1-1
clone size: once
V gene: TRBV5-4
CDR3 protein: CASSLGLPNTEAFF

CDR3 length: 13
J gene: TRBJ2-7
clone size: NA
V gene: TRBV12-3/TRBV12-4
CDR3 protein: CASSLGLAVEQYF

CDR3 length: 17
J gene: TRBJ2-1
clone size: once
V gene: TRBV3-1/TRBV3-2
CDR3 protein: CASSQGRQGAAYNEQFF

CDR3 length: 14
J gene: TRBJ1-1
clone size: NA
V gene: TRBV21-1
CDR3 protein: CASSNSGQKDEAFF

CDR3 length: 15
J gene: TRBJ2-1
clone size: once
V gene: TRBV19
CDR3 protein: CASSPSFSAYNEQFF

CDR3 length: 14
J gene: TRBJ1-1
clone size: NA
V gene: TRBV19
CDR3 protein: CASSPITLNTEAFF

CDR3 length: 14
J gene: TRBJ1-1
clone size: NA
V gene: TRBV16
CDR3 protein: CASSQATGMYKAFF

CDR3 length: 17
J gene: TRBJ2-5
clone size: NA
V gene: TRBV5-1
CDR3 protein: CASSLGLASVYQETQYF

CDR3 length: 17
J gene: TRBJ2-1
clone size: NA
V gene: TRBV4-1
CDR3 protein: CASSQLSGTKNYNEQFF

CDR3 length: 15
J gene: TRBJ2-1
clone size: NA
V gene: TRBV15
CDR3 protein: CATGPPDRGRNEQFF

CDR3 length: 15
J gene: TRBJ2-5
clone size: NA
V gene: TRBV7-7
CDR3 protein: CASSPEGGAVETQYF

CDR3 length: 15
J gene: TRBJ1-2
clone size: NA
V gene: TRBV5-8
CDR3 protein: CASSVKWGSDYGYTF

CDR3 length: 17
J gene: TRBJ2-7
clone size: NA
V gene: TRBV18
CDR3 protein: CASSRPGELAGNYEQYF

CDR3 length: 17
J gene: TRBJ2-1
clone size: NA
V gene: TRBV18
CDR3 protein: CASSPPQTSNPYNEQFF

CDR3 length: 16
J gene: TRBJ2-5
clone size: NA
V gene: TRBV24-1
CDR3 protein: CATSDRINSGQATQYF

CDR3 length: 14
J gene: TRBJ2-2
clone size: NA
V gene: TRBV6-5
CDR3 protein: CASKESGGTGELFF

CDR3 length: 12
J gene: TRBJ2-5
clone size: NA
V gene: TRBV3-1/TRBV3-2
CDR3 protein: CASSQDLGTQYF

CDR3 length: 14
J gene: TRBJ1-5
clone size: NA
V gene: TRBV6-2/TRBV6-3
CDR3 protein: CASSSGTGNQPQHF

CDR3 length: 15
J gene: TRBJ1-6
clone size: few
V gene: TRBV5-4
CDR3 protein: CASSPSGQGNSPLHF

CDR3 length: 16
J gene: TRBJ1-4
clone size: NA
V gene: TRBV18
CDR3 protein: CASSPGRQGASEKLFF

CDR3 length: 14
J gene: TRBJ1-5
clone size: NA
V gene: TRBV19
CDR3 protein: CASSPFIGNQPQHF

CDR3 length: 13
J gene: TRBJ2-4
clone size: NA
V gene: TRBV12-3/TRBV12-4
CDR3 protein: CASSSREPNIQYF

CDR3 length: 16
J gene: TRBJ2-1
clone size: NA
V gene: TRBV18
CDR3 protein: CASSTGTSGHYNEQFF

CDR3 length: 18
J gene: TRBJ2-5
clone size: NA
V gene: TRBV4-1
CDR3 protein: CASSRNGAGTGEEETQYF

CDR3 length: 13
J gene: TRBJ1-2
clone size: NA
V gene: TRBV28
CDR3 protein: CASSLNQGYGYTF

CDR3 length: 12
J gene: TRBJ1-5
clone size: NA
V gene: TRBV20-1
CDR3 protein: CSASLGGKPQHF

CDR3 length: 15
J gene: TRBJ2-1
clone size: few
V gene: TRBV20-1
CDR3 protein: CSASLPGGGNNEQFF

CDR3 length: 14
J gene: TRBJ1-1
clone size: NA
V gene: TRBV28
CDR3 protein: CASSLPQGSTEAFF

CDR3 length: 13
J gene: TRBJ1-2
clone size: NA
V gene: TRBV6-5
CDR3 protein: CASSNTQGYGYTF

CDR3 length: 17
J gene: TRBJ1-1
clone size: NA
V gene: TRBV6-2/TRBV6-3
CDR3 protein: CASSPGQGTLRGTEAFF

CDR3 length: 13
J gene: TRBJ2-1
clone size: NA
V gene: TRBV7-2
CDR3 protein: CASSTGTSNEQFF

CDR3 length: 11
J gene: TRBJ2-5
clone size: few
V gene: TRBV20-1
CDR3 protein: CSAGRGKTQYF

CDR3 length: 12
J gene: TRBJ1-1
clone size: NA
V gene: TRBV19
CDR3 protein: CASSIGRSEAFF